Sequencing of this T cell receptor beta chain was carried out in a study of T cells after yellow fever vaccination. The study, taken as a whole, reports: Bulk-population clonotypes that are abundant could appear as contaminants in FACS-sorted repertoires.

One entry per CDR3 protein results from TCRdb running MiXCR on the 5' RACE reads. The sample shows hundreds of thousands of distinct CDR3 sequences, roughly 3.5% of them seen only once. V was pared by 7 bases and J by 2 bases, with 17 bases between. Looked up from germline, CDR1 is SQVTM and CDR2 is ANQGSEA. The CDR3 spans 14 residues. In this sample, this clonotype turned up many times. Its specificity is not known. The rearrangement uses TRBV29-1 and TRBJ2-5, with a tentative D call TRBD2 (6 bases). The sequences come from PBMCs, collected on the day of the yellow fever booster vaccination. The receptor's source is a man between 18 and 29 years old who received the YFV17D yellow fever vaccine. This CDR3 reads CSAVKDSGQETQYF. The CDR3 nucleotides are TGCAGCGCTGTAAAAGATAGCGGACAAGAGACCCAGTACTTC.